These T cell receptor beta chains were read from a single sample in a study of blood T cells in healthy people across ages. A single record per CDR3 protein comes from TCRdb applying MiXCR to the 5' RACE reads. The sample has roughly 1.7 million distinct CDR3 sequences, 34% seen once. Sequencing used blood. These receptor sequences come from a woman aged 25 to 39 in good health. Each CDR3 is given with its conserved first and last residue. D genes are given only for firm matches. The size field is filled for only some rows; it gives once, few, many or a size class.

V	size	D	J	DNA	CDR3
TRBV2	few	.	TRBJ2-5	TGTGCCAGCAGTGCTGGTCCGGGGGAGACCCAGTACTTC	CASSAGPGETQYF
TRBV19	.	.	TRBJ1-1	TGTGCCAGTACCCCGACAGAGAACACTGAAGCTTTCTTT	CASTPTENTEAFF
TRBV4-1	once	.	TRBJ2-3	TGCGTCAGCAGCCAGGGGTACGGGAGCACAGATACGCAGTATTTT	CVSSQGYGSTDTQYF
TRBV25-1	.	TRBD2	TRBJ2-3	TGTGCCAGCAGTGAATTGGGCCTAGCGGGGGACACAGATACGCAGTATTTT	CASSELGLAGDTDTQYF
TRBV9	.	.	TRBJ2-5	TGTGCCAGCAGCGTAACGGCCCAAGAGACCCAGTACTTC	CASSVTAQETQYF
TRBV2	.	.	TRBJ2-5	TGTGCCAGCAGTGATGTGGGGGGTGGGACCCAGTACTTC	CASSDVGGGTQYF
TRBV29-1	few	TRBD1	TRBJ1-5	TGCAGCGTTGAGTCGGGACAGGGAGGGGATCAGCCCCAGCATTTT	CSVESGQGGDQPQHF
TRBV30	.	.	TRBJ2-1	TGTGCCTGGAGTGCTGTCAGATACAGTGAGCAGTTCTTC	CAWSAVRYSEQFF
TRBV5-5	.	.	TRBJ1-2	TGTGCCAGCAGTTTAGGGGCATCATCCTATGGCTACACCTTC	CASSLGASSYGYTF
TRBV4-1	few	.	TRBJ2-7	TGCGCCAGCAGCCAAGACCCGCAGGGATCGAGACACGAGCAGTACTTC	CASSQDPQGSRHEQYF
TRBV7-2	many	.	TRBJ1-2	TGTGCCAGCAGGTCAACAGCTATACAGGGCTACACCTTC	CASRSTAIQGYTF
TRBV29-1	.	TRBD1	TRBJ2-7	TGCAGCGTTACGTGGGGGACGGGACAGCACTACGAGCAGTACTTC	CSVTWGTGQHYEQYF
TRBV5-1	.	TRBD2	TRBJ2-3	TGCGCCAGCAGCCCTTCGGGACTAGCGGGAGATACGCAGTATTTT	CASSPSGLAGDTQYF
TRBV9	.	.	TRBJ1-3	TGTGCCAGCAGCGGGAGTAGGGGGACCTCTGGAAACACCATATATTTT	CASSGSRGTSGNTIYF
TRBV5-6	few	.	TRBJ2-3	TGTGCCAGCAGCTTGCTTTCGGGTAGCGCAGATACGCAGTATTTT	CASSLLSGSADTQYF
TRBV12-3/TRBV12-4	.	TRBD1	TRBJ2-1	TGTGCCACCGGTAGCCCAGGGGGTGAGCAGTTCTTC	CATGSPGGEQFF
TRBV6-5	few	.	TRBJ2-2	TGTGCCAGCAGGCAGGGGTTCGCCGGGGAGCTGTTTTTT	CASRQGFAGELFF
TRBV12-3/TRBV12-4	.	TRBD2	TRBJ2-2	TGTGCCAGCAGTTCCAAGCGGGGGGCTCCCCTTTGGAACACCGGGGAGCTGTTTTTT	CASSSKRGAPLWNTGELFF
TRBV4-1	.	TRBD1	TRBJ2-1	TGCGCCAGCAGCCAAGTAGCACAGGGGTCTTACAATGAGCAGTTCTTC	CASSQVAQGSYNEQFF
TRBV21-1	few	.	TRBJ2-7	TGTGCCAGCAGCCCAAAGGGACAGGGTTCCTACGAGCAGTACTTC	CASSPKGQGSYEQYF
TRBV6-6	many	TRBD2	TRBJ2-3	TGTGCCAGCAGTTACGCGACTAGCGGGATGTATACGCAGTATTTT	CASSYATSGMYTQYF
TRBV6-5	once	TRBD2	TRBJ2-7	TGTGCCAGCAGTTACTCACTGGTAGCGGGAGGGAAATCCTACGAGCAGTACTTC	CASSYSLVAGGKSYEQYF
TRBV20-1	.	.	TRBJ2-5	TGCAGTGCTAGTTTTCAGGGTCCCCAATCCCCCCAGTACTTC	CSASFQGPQSPQYF
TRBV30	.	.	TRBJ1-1	TGTGCCTGGAGTGGACAACCGAACACTGAAGCTTTCTTT	CAWSGQPNTEAFF
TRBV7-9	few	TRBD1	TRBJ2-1	TGTGCCAGCAGCCCAAAGGGACAGATCGAAAATGAGCAGTTCTTC	CASSPKGQIENEQFF
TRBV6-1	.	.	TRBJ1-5	TGTGCCAGCTGCCGGGAATATAGCAATCAGCCCCAGCATTTT	CASCREYSNQPQHF
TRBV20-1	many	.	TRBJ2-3	TGCAGTGCTACTCGACAGGCCACTCTCACAGATACGCAGTATTTT	CSATRQATLTDTQYF
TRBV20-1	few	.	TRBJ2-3	TGCAGTGCTAGATGGGCCGCTAGCAGCACAGATACGCAGTATTTT	CSARWAASSTDTQYF
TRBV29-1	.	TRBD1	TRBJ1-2	TGCAGCATACAGGGGGGAGGTCTTGGCTACACCTTC	CSIQGGGLGYTF
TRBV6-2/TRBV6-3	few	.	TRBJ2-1	TGTGCCAGCAGTTACCTGAACAATGAGCAGTTCTTC	CASSYLNNEQFF
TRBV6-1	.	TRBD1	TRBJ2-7	TGTGCCAGCCAACGACAGGGGACCTCCTACGAGCAGTACTTC	CASQRQGTSYEQYF
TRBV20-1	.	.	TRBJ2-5	TGCAGTGCAAACAGGGTGGAGCAGTACTTC	CSANRVEQYF
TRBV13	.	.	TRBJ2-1	TGTGCCAGCAGCACCTGGGGTAGCTACAATGAGCAGTTCTTC	CASSTWGSYNEQFF
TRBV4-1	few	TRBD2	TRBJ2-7	TGCGCCAGCAGCCAAATGGGGGGCGCCGGGACTAGCGCCTCCTACGAGCAGTACTTC	CASSQMGGAGTSASYEQYF
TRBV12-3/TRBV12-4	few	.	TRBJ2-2	TGTGCCAGCAGAAAGGACTTGGCCGGGGAGCTGTTTTTT	CASRKDLAGELFF
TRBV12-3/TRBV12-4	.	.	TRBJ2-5	TGTGCCAGCAGTATTCGGACAGCTCAAGAGACCCAGTACTTC	CASSIRTAQETQYF
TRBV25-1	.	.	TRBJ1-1	TGTGCCAGCAGTGAACCCCCGAATTCGACACTTTCGACTGAAGCTTTCTTT	CASSEPPNSTLSTEAFF
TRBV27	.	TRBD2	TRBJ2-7	TGTGCCAGCAGTTTAATACCGGGACTAAAGACCTACGAGCAGTACTTC	CASSLIPGLKTYEQYF
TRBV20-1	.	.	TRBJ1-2	TGCAGTGCTAGAGATCCCAGTCAGACTAACTATGGCTACACCTTC	CSARDPSQTNYGYTF
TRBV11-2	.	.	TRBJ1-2	TGTGCCAGCAGCTTAACCCTTCCCGGGGCAGGGTACTTGGGTGGCTACACCTTC	CASSLTLPGAGYLGGYTF
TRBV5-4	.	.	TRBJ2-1	TGTGCCAGCAGCCCGCCAGCGTCAGCCTACAATGAGCAGTTCTTC	CASSPPASAYNEQFF